One and the same sample provided the 21 T cell receptor beta chains below, sequenced in a study of cytomegalovirus exposure and HLA in healthy donors. The primer mix had 60 Vbeta and 13 Jbeta primers. Profiling relied on immunoSEQ multiplex PCR, and the TCRdb table lists in-frame clones only, not all of them. The table records 150,000 to 200,000 clones, 85% of them present only once. What was sequenced was PBMCs. The receptors originated from a woman in her forties or fifties in good health and CMV-seronegative.

CDR3 residues: CASRKQAAYSTDTQYF. For the CDR3, the DNA is TGCGCCAGCAGAAAACAGGCTGCTTATAGCACAGATACGCAGTATTTT. This chain links TRBV5-1 with TRBJ2-3, with D possibly being TRBD1 (5 bases). Looked up from germline, CDR1 is SGHRS and CDR2 is YFSETQ. The germline V and J ends were trimmed by 5 bases and 0 bases, with 16 bases remaining between them. The CDR3 covers 16 residues.

Note on this clone: This sample includes further DNA sequences coding for the same CDR3. The chain has TRBV5-1 and TRBJ2-1, with TRBD2 as a possible D gene (5 bases). The CDR3 is 14 residues long. The V gene lost 7 bases and the J gene lost 0 bases, with 11 bases spanning the gap. Germline V CDR1 and CDR2: SGHRS, YFSETQ. The CDR3 nucleotides are TGCGCCAGCGGACTCTCGGGCTCCTACAATGAGCAGTTCTTC. Translating it yields CASGLSGSYNEQFF.

The chain links TRBV18 to TRBJ2-2; 9 nucleotides align to TRBD1. V dropped 3 bases and J dropped 5; count of bases not matched to a gene: 1. The CDR3 consists of 14 residues. CDR1 and CDR2 (germline): KGHSH, LQKENI. CDR3 region: CASSPDRGTGELFF. The CDR3 nucleotides are TGTGCCAGCTCACCGGACAGGGGAACCGGGGAGCTGTTTTTT.

V gene TRBV10-3 combines with J gene TRBJ2-7; perhaps TRBD2 as D (5 bases). V was clipped by 5 bases and J by 2 bases, with 7 bases between them. Germline V gene lookup returns CDR1 ENHRY and CDR2 SYGVKD. The CDR3 runs to 12 residues. CDR3 region: CAISKTTYEQYF. The CDR3, as DNA: TGTGCCATCAGTAAGACTACCTACGAGCAGTACTTC.

The chain links TRBV11-2 to TRBJ1-5, with 10 bases matching TRBD1. The germline V gene has CDR1 SGHAT and CDR2 FQNNGV. This CDR3 has 14 amino acids. V lost 5 bases, J lost 5 bases, and 3 bases stayed unmatched. The CDR3 loop is CASSPGTGDQPQHF. CDR3 nucleotides: TGTGCCAGCAGCCCGGGGACAGGGGATCAGCCCCAGCATTTT.

This chain connects TRBV6-5 to TRBJ1-1, with TRBD1 matching over 9 bases. Germline V gene sequence: CDR1 MNHEY, CDR2 SVGAGI. Trimming cost V 7 bases and J 11 bases; bases outside gene matches: 17. The CDR3 extends over 15 amino acids. CDR3 protein: CASTTGGQGGMEAFF. The CDR3, as DNA: TGTGCCAGCACCACGGGGGGACAGGGAGGGATGGAGGCTTTCTTT.

This clone was counted a few times. The chain links TRBV5-4 to TRBJ1-5; D ambiguous. This CDR3 comprises 17 residues. CDR1 and CDR2 from the germline V gene are SGHNT and YYREEE (reference sequence). The V end was cut by 3 bases, the J end by 0 bases, with 16 bases between. Here the CDR3 reads CASSSTGEGYSNQPQHF. CDR3 nucleotide sequence: TGTGCCAGCAGCTCGACCGGGGAGGGTTATAGCAATCAGCCCCAGCATTTT.

V gene TRBV19 combines with J gene TRBJ2-7; 9 bases fit TRBD2. Losses at the gene ends were 5 bases for V and 1 base for J; bases not matched to a gene: 6. CDR3 length: 15 amino acids. Germline CDR1 reads LNHDA; CDR2 reads SQIVND (reference sequence). The CDR3 protein is CASSPGAGGSYEQYF. CDR3 nucleotide sequence: TGTGCCAGTAGTCCGGGAGCGGGAGGTTCCTACGAGCAGTACTTC.

In this sample, this clone turned up once. This chain connects TRBV5-4 to TRBJ1-5; D unresolved. The CDR3 spans 16 residues. Between the trimmed V and J ends, which lost 3 bases and 0 bases, there was a span of 13 bases. Germline assignment: CDR1 SGHNT and CDR2 YYREEE (reference sequence). CDR3 in amino acids: CASSSRPGTSNQPQHF. CDR3 nucleotide sequence: TGTGCCAGCAGCTCACGGCCGGGAACTAGCAATCAGCCCCAGCATTTT.

Concerning this clone itself: Germline and junction disagree at one end, which may indicate a read error. This rearrangement joins TRBV7-2 to TRBJ2-7; 12 nucleotides match TRBD2. Per the germline V gene, CDR1 is SGHTA and CDR2 is FQGNSA. CDR3 length equals 13 residues. The CDR3: CASSLAGGNEQYF. The CDR3 DNA follows: TGTGCCAGCAGCCTAGCGGGAGGGAACGAGCAGTACTTC.

CDR3 coding DNA: TGTGCCAGCAGCTCTGCGGGAGTTCAATCCCGGCATGAGCAGTTCTTC. It is translated as CASSSAGVQSRHEQFF. The chain employs TRBV28 and TRBJ2-1; 7 bases map to TRBD2. This CDR3 is built from 16 residues. The ends lost 6 bases at V and 8 bases at J; junction bases unmatched: 16. Per the germline V gene, CDR1 is MDHEN and CDR2 is SYDVKM.

This clone was seen once. V usage is TRBV9 and J usage is TRBJ2-3, with 11 bases lining up with TRBD2. The CDR3 is made up of 17 amino acids. With 3 bases clipped from V and 4 bases from J, the junction kept 10 bases outside the gene matches. The germline gives CDR1 SGDLS, CDR2 YYNGEE. The CDR3 region is CASSEGGLAGGADTQYF. As DNA, the CDR3 is TGTGCCAGCAGCGAGGGGGGGCTAGCGGGAGGAGCAGATACGCAGTATTTT.

The table lists this clone with a few counts. The chain joins TRBV28 to TRBJ1-3; the D gene is possibly TRBD1 (6 bases). The CDR3 is made up of 15 amino acids. The V end was cut by 6 bases, the J end by 2 bases, with 14 bases between. CDR1 and CDR2 from the germline V gene are MDHEN and SYDVKM. CDR3: CASSLGAPPGNTIYF. The DNA for the CDR3 is TGTGCCAGCAGCCTGGGGGCTCCCCCTGGAAACACCATATATTTT.

This rearrangement joins TRBV19 to TRBJ1-4; no definite D call. The ends were cut back, 5 bases at V and 7 bases at J, with 14 bases in the middle. There are 14 residues in the CDR3. Germline V gives CDR1 LNHDA, CDR2 SQIVND (reference sequence). The CDR3 here is CASSVALAGEKLFF. The DNA of the CDR3 is TGTGCCAGTAGTGTGGCTCTTGCGGGTGAAAAACTGTTTTTT.

This clone was seen just once. The gene calls are TRBV6-1 and TRBJ2-3; perhaps TRBD1 as D (6 bases). This CDR3 spans 13 amino acids. Trimming left V 8 bases short and J 4 bases short, with 13 bases between. Per germline, CDR1 MNHNS and CDR2 SASEGT. This CDR3 is CASEGWTADTQYF. The CDR3 DNA reads as TGTGCCAGCGAAGGGTGGACAGCAGATACGCAGTATTTT.

This sequence joins TRBV13 and TRBJ2-2; 7 bases are a match to TRBD2. The CDR3 length is 17 residues. V gave up 5 bases and J gave up 3 bases; unmatched junction bases: 12. Germline assignment: CDR1 PRHDT and CDR2 FYEKMQ (reference sequence). CDR3: CASSLMTSSLDTGELFF. In DNA, the CDR3 is TGTGCCAGCAGCCTGATGACTAGCTCCCTTGACACCGGGGAGCTGTTTTTT.

This chain connects TRBV21-1 to TRBJ1-1. TRBV21-1 is an annotated pseudogene. This CDR3 has 16 residues. CDR3 DNA sequence: TGTGCCAGCAGCAAAGGAAGCGACTCCCGGGAGCCTGAAGCTTTCTTT. It codes for CASSKGSDSREPEAFF.

As regards this clone: Other DNA sequences within the sample encode an identical CDR3. The rearrangement joins TRBV5-1 to TRBJ1-2; 7 bases fit TRBD1. From germline, CDR1 is SGHRS and CDR2 YFSETQ. Trimming at V came to 0 bases and at J to 2 bases, leaving 1 base not matched to a gene. This CDR3 region has 14 residues. The CDR3 bases are TGCGCCAGCAGCTTGGGACAGGGAAACTATGGCTACACCTTC. Translating gives CASSLGQGNYGYTF.

This chain uses TRBV5-1 with TRBJ2-7; D is ambiguous. The germline V gene has CDR1 SGHRS and CDR2 YFSETQ. CDR3 length equals 9 residues. Trimming took 7 bases from V and 9 from J, leaving 8 bases between them. CDR3 nucleotide sequence: TGCGCCAGCCCCTTCGGGCAGTACTTC. This encodes CASPFGQYF. The variable domain in full, with the rest retrieved from reference TRBV5-1 and TRBJ2-7, is KAGVTQTPRYLIKTRGQQVTLSCSPISGHRSVSWYQQTPGQGLQFLFEYFSETQRNKGNFPGRFSGRQFSNSRSEMNVSTLELGDSALYLCASPFGQYFGPGTRLTVT.

This clone was seen a single time. The chain recombines TRBV7-9 with TRBJ1-3, with D hard to call. The germline V gene has CDR1 SEHNR and CDR2 FQNEAQ (reference sequence). The CDR3 length is 16 residues. The ends were cut back, 8 bases at V and 6 bases at J, with 23 bases in the middle. The CDR3 nucleotides are TGTGCCAGCGGGCCCGGAGGAGCCAGAATCGCAAACACCATATATTTT. Translated, it gives CASGPGGARIANTIYF.

The chain carries TRBV5-5 and TRBJ2-7; the match to TRBD2 covers 13 bases. Germline lookup yields CDR1 SGHKS and CDR2 YYEKEE (reference sequence). There are 16 residues in the CDR3. V dropped 0 bases and J dropped 2; count of bases not matched to a gene: 2. CDR3 sequence: CASSLGLAGGTYEQYF. The CDR3 region has the DNA TGTGCCAGCAGCTTGGGACTAGCGGGAGGAACCTACGAGCAGTACTTC.